This entry concerns a single T cell receptor beta chain. The sample belongs to a study of T cell responses to AZD1222 COVID-19 vaccine. From germline, CDR1 is SGHDT and CDR2 YYEEEE. Unmatched junction bases numbered 10, after V lost 5 bases and J lost 4 bases. The CDR3 is made up of 17 amino acids. The table came from immunoSEQ multiplex PCR; TCRdb's copy has only in-frame clones and leaves some out. The table lists about 73,000 clones, around 82% of them singletons. This chain links TRBV5-6 with TRBJ2-5; TRBD2 matches at 14 bases. This specimen was peripheral blood, taken 28 days after the second AZD1222 dose. This receptor was obtained from an adult who received the AZD1222 COVID-19 vaccine. In nucleotides, the CDR3 is TGTGCCAGCAGAAAGCAGGGACTAGCGGGAGATGGAGAGACCCAGTACTTC. Translated: CASRKQGLAGDGETQYF. The full variable domain, with the rest looked up from reference TRBV5-6 and TRBJ2-5, is DAGVTQSPTHLIKTRGQQVTLRCSPKSGHDTVSWYQQALGQGPQFIFQYYEEEERQRGNFPDRFSGHQFPNYSSELNVNALLLGDSALYLCASRKQGLAGDGETQYFGPGTRLLVL.